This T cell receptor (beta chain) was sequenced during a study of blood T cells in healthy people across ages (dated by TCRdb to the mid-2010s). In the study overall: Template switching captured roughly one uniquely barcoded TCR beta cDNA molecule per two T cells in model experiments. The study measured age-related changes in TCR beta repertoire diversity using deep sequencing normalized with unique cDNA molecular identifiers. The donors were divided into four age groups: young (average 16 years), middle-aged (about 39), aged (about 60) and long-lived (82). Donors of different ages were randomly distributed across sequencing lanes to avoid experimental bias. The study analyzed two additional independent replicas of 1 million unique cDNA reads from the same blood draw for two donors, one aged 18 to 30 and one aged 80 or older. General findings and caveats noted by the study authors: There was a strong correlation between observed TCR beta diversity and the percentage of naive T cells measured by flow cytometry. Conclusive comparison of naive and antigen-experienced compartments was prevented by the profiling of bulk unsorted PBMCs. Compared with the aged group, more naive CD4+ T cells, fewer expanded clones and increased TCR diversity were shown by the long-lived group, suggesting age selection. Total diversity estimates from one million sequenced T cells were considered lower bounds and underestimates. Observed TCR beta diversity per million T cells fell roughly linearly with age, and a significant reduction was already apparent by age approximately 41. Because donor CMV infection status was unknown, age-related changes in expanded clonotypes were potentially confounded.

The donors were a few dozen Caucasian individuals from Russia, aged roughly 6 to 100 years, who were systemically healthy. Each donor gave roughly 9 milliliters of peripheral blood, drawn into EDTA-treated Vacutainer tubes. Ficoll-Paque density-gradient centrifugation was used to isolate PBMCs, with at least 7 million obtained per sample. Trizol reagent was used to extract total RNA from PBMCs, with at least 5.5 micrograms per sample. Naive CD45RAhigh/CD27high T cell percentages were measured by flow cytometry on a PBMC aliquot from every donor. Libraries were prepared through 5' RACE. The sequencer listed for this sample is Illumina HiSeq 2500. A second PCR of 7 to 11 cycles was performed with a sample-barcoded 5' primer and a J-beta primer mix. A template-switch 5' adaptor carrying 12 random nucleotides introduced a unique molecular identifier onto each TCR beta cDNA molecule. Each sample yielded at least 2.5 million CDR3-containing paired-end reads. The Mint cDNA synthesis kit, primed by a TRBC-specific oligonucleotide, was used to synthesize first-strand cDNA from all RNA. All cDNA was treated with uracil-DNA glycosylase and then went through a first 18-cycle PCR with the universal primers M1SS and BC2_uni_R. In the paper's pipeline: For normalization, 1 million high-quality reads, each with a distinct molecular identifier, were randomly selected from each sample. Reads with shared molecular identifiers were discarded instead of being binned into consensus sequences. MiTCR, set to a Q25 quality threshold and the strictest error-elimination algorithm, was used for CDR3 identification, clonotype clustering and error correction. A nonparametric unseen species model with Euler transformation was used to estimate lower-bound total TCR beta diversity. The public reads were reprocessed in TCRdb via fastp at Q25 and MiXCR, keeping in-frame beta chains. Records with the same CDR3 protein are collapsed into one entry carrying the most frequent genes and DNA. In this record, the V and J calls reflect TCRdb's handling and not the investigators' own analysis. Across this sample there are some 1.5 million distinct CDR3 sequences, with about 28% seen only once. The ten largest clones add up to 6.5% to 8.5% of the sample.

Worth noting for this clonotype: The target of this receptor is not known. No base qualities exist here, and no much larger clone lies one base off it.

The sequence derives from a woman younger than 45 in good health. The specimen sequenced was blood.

Here the CDR3 is given as CASSPRGTADTEAFF. The DNA sequence is given as TGTGCCAGCTCACCACGGGGGACAGCGGACACTGAAGCTTTCTTT. The chain couples TRBV18 to TRBJ1-1; 7 of the junction bases match TRBD1. The V end gives up 1 base and the J end 3 bases, leaving 5 bases in the junction not matched to a gene. Its CDR3 holds 15 amino acids, cysteine through phenylalanine. Only the CDR3 region is kept as DNA, spanning 45 bases read in frame from base 1. CDR1 and CDR2 (KGHSH, LQKENI) derive from the germline V gene.